Shown below are 9 T cell receptor beta chains from a single sample sequenced in a study of beta chain features in type 1 diabetes. Study-level results: Significant though moderate, a shortening of TCRB CDR3s appeared in all four CD4+ subsets of Type 1 diabetes patients.

cDNA synthesis used the whole RNA isolate, giving expressed TCRB sequences. The protocol was immunoSEQ multiplex PCR, while the TCRdb copy is restricted to in-frame clones and leaves out a portion. There are around 14,000 clones in the sample; roughly three quarters occur only once, and around 0.3% lies in the top ten. These TCRs' antigens remain unknown. Sequenced input: stem cell memory CD4+ T cells from blood. These receptors were collected from a woman between 18 and 30 years old with type 1 diabetes.

V gene TRBV19 combines with J gene TRBJ2-1, with TRBD2 as a possible D gene (5 bases). This CDR3 is 15 amino acids long. CDR1 and CDR2 (germline): LNHDA, SQIVND (reference sequence). The V end lost 2 bases, the J end lost 0 bases, and 8 bases lay between the germline ends. CDR3 sequence: CASSIRGYSYNEQFF. The CDR3 region has the DNA TGTGCCAGTAGTATAAGAGGGTACTCCTACAATGAGCAGTTCTTC.

The chain has TRBV7-2 and TRBJ1-2; 8 bases match TRBD1. This CDR3 contains 15 residues. J was trimmed by 2 bases and V by 6 bases; bases with no gene match: 8. Germline CDR1 and CDR2: SGHTA and FQGNSA. CDR3 loop: CASSPGQGRNYGYTF. In DNA, the CDR3 is TGTGCCAGCAGTCCCGGACAGGGAAGGAACTATGGCTACACCTTC.

V and J are TRBV21-1 and TRBJ1-5; the table's D gene call, TRBD1, was not cross checked with the DNA. TRBV21-1 represents a pseudogene. This CDR3 is built from 17 residues. The CDR3 coding sequence is TGTGCCAGCAGCCCCAGACCGCCCCCCAGCAGGGAAAAGCCCCAGCATTTT. This encodes CASSPRPPPSREKPQHF.

The chain combines TRBV6-1 with TRBJ2-7; TRBD2 is a possible D gene (5 bases). CDR3 length equals 17 residues. Per the germline V gene, CDR1 is MNHNS and CDR2 is SASEGT. V lost 2 bases and J 9 bases, leaving 26 bases between the germline ends. The DNA of the CDR3 is TGTGCCAGCAGTGAACTCCGTCCCCTTTTCTCCCACGGAGGGCAGTACTTC. Translation: CASSELRPLFSHGGQYF.

The DNA of the CDR3 is TGTGCCAGCAGTTACGCGGGGAAGGGCACAGATACGCAGTATTTT. Translated: CASSYAGKGTDTQYF. This sequence joins TRBV6-5 and TRBJ2-3, with a possible D match to TRBD2 (6 bases). V shed 2 bases and J shed 1 base, with 10 bases lying between them. The CDR3 extends over 15 amino acids. Germline CDR1 reads MNHEY; CDR2 reads SVGAGI.

V and J are TRBV10-3 and TRBJ1-5; possible D gene TRBD1, 6 bases. Trimming shortened V by 5 bases and J by 1 base, and 9 bases separated the two germline ends. The CDR3 consists of 14 residues. In germline, CDR1 is ENHRY, CDR2 SYGVKD. The CDR3 sequence is CAISSQGSNQPQHF. In DNA form, the CDR3 reads TGTGCCATCAGTAGCCAGGGGAGCAATCAGCCCCAGCATTTT.

This chain uses TRBV5-1 with TRBJ2-5; D not resolved. This CDR3 has 14 amino acids. Trimming removed 1 base from V and 3 bases from J, with 10 bases in between. Germline loops: CDR1 SGHRS, CDR2 YFSETQ. CDR3 DNA sequence: TGCGCCAGCAGCTTGTCGCCTAGAAAAGAGACCCAGTACTTC. Amino acid sequence: CASSLSPRKETQYF.

The V and J genes are TRBV14 and TRBJ2-1; 7 nucleotides align to TRBD2. This CDR3 comprises 14 residues. V gave up 3 bases and J gave up 5 bases; unmatched junction bases: 4. From germline, CDR1 is SGHDN and CDR2 FVKESK. The CDR3 bases are TGTGCCAGCAGCCAGGGGGGGAACCACAATGAGCAGTTCTTC. Residues: CASSQGGNHNEQFF.

This rearrangement joins TRBV7-2 to TRBJ2-3; D unresolved. The CDR3 spans 12 residues. The germline gives CDR1 SGHTA, CDR2 FQGNSA. V gave up 2 bases and J gave up 6 bases, with 6 bases separating them. The CDR3 DNA sequence: TGTGCCAGCAGCTTATTTGGCGATACGCAGTATTTT. It codes for CASSLFGDTQYF.